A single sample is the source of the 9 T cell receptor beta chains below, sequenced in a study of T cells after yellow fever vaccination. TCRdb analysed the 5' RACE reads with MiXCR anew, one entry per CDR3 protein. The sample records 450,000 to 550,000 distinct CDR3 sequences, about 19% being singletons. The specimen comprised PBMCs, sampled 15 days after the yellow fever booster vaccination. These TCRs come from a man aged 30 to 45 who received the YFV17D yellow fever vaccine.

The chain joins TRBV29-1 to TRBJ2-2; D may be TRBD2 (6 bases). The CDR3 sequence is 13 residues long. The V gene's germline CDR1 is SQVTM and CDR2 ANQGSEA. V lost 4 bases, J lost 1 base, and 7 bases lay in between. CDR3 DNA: TGCAGCGTTGTAGCGGAGAACACCGGGGAGCTGTTTTTT. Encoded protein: CSVVAENTGELFF.

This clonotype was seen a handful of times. In DNA, the CDR3 is TGTGCCAGCAGCTTGAATCTTGAGCAGTTCTTC. Encoded protein: CASSLNLEQFF. This rearrangement joins TRBV5-5 to TRBJ2-1; D ambiguous. The CDR3 consists of 11 residues. Trimming pared 1 base from V and 9 bases from J, leaving 5 bases between. Germline V gene data show CDR1 as SGHKS and CDR2 as YYEKEE (reference sequence). The whole variable domain, filled in from reference TRBV5-5 and TRBJ2-1, reads DAGVTQSPTHLIKTRGQQVTLRCSPISGHKSVSWYQQVLGQGPQFIFQYYEKEERGRGNFPDRFSARQFPNYSSELNVNALLLGDSALYLCASSLNLEQFFGPGTRLTVL.

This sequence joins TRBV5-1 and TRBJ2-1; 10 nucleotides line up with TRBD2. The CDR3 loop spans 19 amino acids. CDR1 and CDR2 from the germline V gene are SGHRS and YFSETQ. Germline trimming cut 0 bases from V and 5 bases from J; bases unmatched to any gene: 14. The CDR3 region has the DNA TGCGCCAGCAGCTTGGGGTACACCCTCGCACTAGCGGGGCACAATGAGCAGTTCTTC. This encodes CASSLGYTLALAGHNEQFF.

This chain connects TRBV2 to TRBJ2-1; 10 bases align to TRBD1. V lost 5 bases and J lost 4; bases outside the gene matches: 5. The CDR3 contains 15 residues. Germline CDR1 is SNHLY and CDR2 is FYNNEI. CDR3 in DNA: TGTGCCAGCAGTCGGGACAGGGGAGGATACAATGAGCAGTTCTTC. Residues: CASSRDRGGYNEQFF.

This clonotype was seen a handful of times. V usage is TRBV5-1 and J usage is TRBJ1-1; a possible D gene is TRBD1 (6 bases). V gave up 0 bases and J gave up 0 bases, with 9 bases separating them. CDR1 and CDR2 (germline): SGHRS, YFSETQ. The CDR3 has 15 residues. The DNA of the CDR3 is TGCGCCAGCAGCTTGGCTCGACAGGTGAACACTGAAGCTTTCTTT. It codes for CASSLARQVNTEAFF.

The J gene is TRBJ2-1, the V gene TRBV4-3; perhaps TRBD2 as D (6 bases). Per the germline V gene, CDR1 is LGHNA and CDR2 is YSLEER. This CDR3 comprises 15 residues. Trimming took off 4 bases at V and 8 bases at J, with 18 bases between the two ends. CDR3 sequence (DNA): TGCGCCAGCAGCCTAGCCGGGAGAGGCGACGATGAGCAGTTCTTC. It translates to CASSLAGRGDDEQFF.

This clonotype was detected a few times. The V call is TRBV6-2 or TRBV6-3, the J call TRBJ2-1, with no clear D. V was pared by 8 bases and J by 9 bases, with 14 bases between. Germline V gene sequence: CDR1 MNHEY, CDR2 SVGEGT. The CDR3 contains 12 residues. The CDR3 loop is CASQDPLSEQFF. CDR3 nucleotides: TGTGCCAGCCAAGACCCACTTAGTGAGCAGTTCTTC.

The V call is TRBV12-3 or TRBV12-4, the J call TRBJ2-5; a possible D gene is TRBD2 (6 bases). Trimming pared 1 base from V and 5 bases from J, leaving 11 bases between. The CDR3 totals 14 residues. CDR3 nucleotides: TGTGCCAGCAGTTTAGTGCCGGGGGAGGAGACCCAGTACTTC. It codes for CASSLVPGEETQYF.

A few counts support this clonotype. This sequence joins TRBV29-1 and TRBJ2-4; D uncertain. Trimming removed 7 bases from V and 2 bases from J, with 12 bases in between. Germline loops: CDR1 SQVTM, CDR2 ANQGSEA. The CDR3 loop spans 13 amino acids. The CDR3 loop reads CSASTATKNIQYF. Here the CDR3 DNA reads TGCAGCGCCTCCACGGCTACCAAAAACATTCAGTACTTC.